This T cell receptor beta chain was profiled in a study of CD8 T cells in ankylosing spondylitis. The study, taken as a whole, reports: Disease-linked clones, CD8+, were relatively rare in peripheral blood. In ankylosing spondylitis patients, matched synovial fluid reportedly showed significant enrichment of disease-linked clones. Blood of patients with ankylosing spondylitis appeared to be characterized by a TCR beta motif of several highly homologous variants.

Making use of molecular barcodes, quantitative 5'-RACE generated TCR beta libraries. TCRdb fed the 5' RACE reads into MiXCR, producing one record per CDR3 protein. Among 350,000 or so distinct CDR3 sequences listed, under 15% were seen once. The CDR3 has 14 residues. The V end lost 5 bases, the J end lost 8 bases, and 16 bases lay between the germline ends. The germline V gene encodes CDR1 SEHNR and CDR2 FQNEAQ (reference sequence). Note on this clonotype: The antigen is not known.

This clonotype was sampled from a male donor with ankylosing spondylitis or in good health (not recorded which). The V and J genes are TRBV7-9 and TRBJ2-1; D may be TRBD1 (6 bases). Sequenced input: blood, either unsorted or a sorted T cell fraction (not recorded which). CDR3 nucleotide sequence: TGTGCCAGCAGCCCACGCGCAGGGGTAGATGAGCAGTTCTTC. This gives the protein CASSPRAGVDEQFF.